Below, 30 T cell receptor beta chains from the same sample are listed, as sequenced in a study of CXCR3-negative and CXCR3-positive naive CD8 T cells (dated by TCRdb to the late 2010s). These reads were obtained on a NextSeq 550. The Human TCR Profiling Kit (MiLaboratory) was used to make UMI-labeled 5' RACE TRB cDNA libraries. The reads were reprocessed in TCRdb, with one entry per CDR3 protein sequence and no accompanying DNA. The table held for this sample gives tens of thousands of distinct CDR3 sequences. The ten most abundant clones make up approximately 1% of the sample. The sequenced material came from naive CXCR3- CD8+ T cells from blood. Per the publication, the cell subset or site label means: CD45RO-CCR7+CD27+CD95- naive CD8+ T cells lacking CXCR3 (TNR3-). The receptors were gathered from a human donor in good health. Some clones in this sample may be carry-over from other donors' samples.

V gene TRBV21-1 combines with J gene TRBJ1-1; without DNA, the TCRdb call of TRBD1 cannot be checked. TRBV21-1 is a listed pseudogene. The CDR3 totals 15 residues. CDR3 loop: CASSKGTGIGTEAFF.

This chain connects TRBV28 to TRBJ1-2. Germline CDR1 and CDR2: MDHEN and SYDVKM. There are 13 residues in the CDR3. The CDR3 protein is CASSLRGEEGYTF.

V and J are TRBV12-5 and TRBJ1-1. The CDR3 covers 14 residues. Germline CDR1 reads LGHNT; CDR2 reads FRNRAP. This CDR3 is CASGEEGKNTEAFF. Variable domain in full (rest from reference TRBV12-5 and TRBJ1-1): DARVTQTPRHKVTEMGQEVTMRCQPILGHNTVFWYRQTMMQGLELLAYFRNRAPLDDSGMPKDRFSAEMPDATLATLKIQPSEPRDSAVYFCASGEEGKNTEAFFGQGTRLTVV.

The chain is built from TRBV6-5 and TRBJ1-1; TCRdb's D gene call, TRBD1, goes unchecked for lack of DNA. Per the germline V gene, CDR1 is MNHEY and CDR2 is SVGAGI. The CDR3 is 16 amino acids. Here the CDR3 reads CASSSTTGTVNTEAFF.

The chain couples TRBV3-1 to TRBJ2-6. The CDR3 length is 16 residues. Germline CDR1 is LGHDT and CDR2 is YNNKEL (reference sequence). This CDR3 is CASSQGESSGANVLTF.

The CDR3 protein is CASSLGRGSGYEQYF. The chain links TRBV7-2 to TRBJ2-7. The CDR3 is 15 amino acids. Germline loops: CDR1 SGHTA, CDR2 FQGNSA.

This chain links TRBV5-4 with TRBJ2-7; the TCRdb call, TRBD1, lacks DNA for checking. Germline loops: CDR1 SGHNT, CDR2 YYREEE (reference sequence). The CDR3 totals 16 residues. The CDR3 sequence is CASSQGGDRGAWEQYF. The full variable domain, with the rest looked up from reference TRBV5-4 and TRBJ2-7, is ETGVTQSPTHLIKTRGQQVTLRCSSQSGHNTVSWYQQALGQGPQFIFQYYREEENGRGNFPPRFSGLQFPNYSSELNVNALELDDSALYLCASSQGGDRGAWEQYFGPGTRLTVT.

This chain joins TRBV7-9 and TRBJ2-1. The CDR3 runs to 12 residues. CDR1 SEHNR and CDR2 FQNEAQ come from the germline V gene (reference sequence). CDR3 in amino acids: CASSFRSVEQFF.

The gene calls are TRBV27 and TRBJ1-5. The CDR3 extends over 15 amino acids. Germline-derived CDR1 and CDR2 are MNHEY and SMNVEV (reference sequence). This chain's CDR3 is CASSLSRASNQPQHF.

J is TRBJ1-1 and V is TRBV29-1; the D call from TCRdb, TRBD1, cannot be confirmed without DNA. The CDR3 spans 13 residues. Germline CDR1 reads SQVTM; CDR2 reads ANQGSEA. The CDR3 sequence is CSGSGHMNTEAFF. Using reference TRBV29-1 and TRBJ1-1 for the parts outside the CDR3, the full variable domain is SAVISQKPSRDICQRGTSLTIQCQVDSQVTMMFWYRQQPGQSLTLIATANQGSEATYESGFVIDKFPISRPNLTFSTLTVSNMSPEDSSIYLCSGSGHMNTEAFFGQGTRLTVV.

This rearrangement joins TRBV29-1 to TRBJ2-1. CDR3 length equals 14 residues. CDR1 and CDR2 (germline): SQVTM, ANQGSEA. This CDR3 reads CSVEGTVMGNEQFF.

The chain carries TRBV6-5 and TRBJ1-5. Germline CDR1 is MNHEY and CDR2 is SVGAGI. This CDR3 is 13 amino acids long. The CDR3 loop is CASSASWAQPQHF.

V is TRBV7-8 and J is TRBJ2-1. There are 11 residues in the CDR3. The V gene's germline CDR1 is SGHVS and CDR2 FQNEAQ. CDR3 in amino acids: CASSSTVEQFF.

This chain uses TRBV29-1 with TRBJ1-2; TCRdb's assignment of TRBD1 cannot be checked, as there is no DNA. This CDR3 spans 13 amino acids. Germline CDR1 reads SQVTM; CDR2 reads ANQGSEA. CDR3 loop: CSATGGSSWGYTF.

The rearrangement links TRBV7-9 to TRBJ2-7; with no DNA, the TCRdb D assignment of TRBD1 cannot be verified. The V gene's germline CDR1 is SEHNR and CDR2 FQNEAQ (reference sequence). This CDR3 region has 17 residues. CDR3: CASSSGGGGTGSYEQYF.

The V and J genes are TRBV10-3 and TRBJ1-2. In germline, CDR1 is ENHRY, CDR2 SYGVKD. The CDR3 is made up of 15 amino acids. CDR3 protein: CAISEIGLKDYGYTF.

The chain carries TRBV12-3 or TRBV12-4 and TRBJ1-6; TCRdb's D gene call, TRBD1, goes unchecked for lack of DNA. This CDR3 region has 15 residues. The CDR3 sequence is CASSSGEPGSSPLHF.

The chain combines TRBV29-1 with TRBJ2-7; TCRdb's assignment of TRBD1 cannot be checked, as there is no DNA. CDR3 size: 13 residues. Germline lookup yields CDR1 SQVTM and CDR2 ANQGSEA. The CDR3 loop is CSVEGRGFNEQYF.

The chain uses TRBV29-1 and TRBJ2-5; with no DNA, the TCRdb D assignment of TRBD1 cannot be verified. CDR3 length equals 18 residues. Germline V gene sequence: CDR1 SQVTM, CDR2 ANQGSEA. The CDR3 protein is CSVEVGLGTGTYQETQYF.

V and J are TRBV7-2 and TRBJ2-7; lacking DNA, the TRBD1 call made by TCRdb goes unchecked. Germline V gives CDR1 SGHTA, CDR2 FQGNSA. This CDR3 spans 16 amino acids. CDR3: CASSPTPGTGSYEQYF.

V and J are TRBV7-2 and TRBJ2-1; TCRdb designates TRBD2, a call that cannot be tested without DNA. This CDR3 region has 16 residues. Germline CDR1 SGHTA, CDR2 FQGNSA. The CDR3 protein is CASSLVGGGSYNEQFF.

The rearrangement uses TRBV5-4 and TRBJ2-7; TCRdb's assignment of TRBD1 cannot be checked, as there is no DNA. Germline V CDR1 and CDR2: SGHNT, YYREEE (reference sequence). The CDR3 spans 15 residues. The CDR3 reads CASSFPGTGGHEQYF.

The J gene is TRBJ2-7, the V gene TRBV30; TCRdb's D call of TRBD1 is untestable without DNA. The CDR3 covers 14 residues. From germline, CDR1 is GTSNPN and CDR2 SVGIG (reference sequence). The CDR3: CAWSAGAGAVEQYF. The variable domain in full, with the rest retrieved from reference TRBV30 and TRBJ2-7, is SQTIHQWPATLVQPVGSPLSLECTVEGTSNPNLYWYRQAAGRGLQLLFYSVGIGQISSEVPQNLSASRPQDRQFILSSKKLLLSDSGFYLCAWSAGAGAVEQYFGPGTRLTVT.

The V call is TRBV4-2, the J call TRBJ1-1; with no DNA, the TCRdb D assignment of TRBD1 cannot be verified. The CDR3 covers 17 residues. In germline, CDR1 is LGHNA, CDR2 YNFKEQ. Here the CDR3 reads CASSQVNRGVGNTEAFF.

This chain links TRBV15 with TRBJ2-5; the TRBD1 assignment by TCRdb is unverifiable without DNA. The germline gives CDR1 LNHNV, CDR2 YYDKDF (reference sequence). This CDR3 is 15 amino acids long. The CDR3 sequence: CATSRVSSRGETQYF.

CDR3: CSVRRIPEAFF. The chain links TRBV29-1 to TRBJ1-1. CDR1 and CDR2 (germline): SQVTM, ANQGSEA. This CDR3 contains 11 residues.

This chain links TRBV28 with TRBJ1-5. CDR1 and CDR2 (germline): MDHEN, SYDVKM. The CDR3 sequence is 14 residues long. The CDR3 loop is CASSLMGSNQPQHF.

V gene TRBV28 combines with J gene TRBJ2-3; TCRdb designates TRBD1, a call that cannot be tested without DNA. CDR1 is MDHEN and CDR2 is SYDVKM in the germline V gene. The CDR3 covers 12 residues. CDR3 sequence: CASTLGAGLQYF.

The chain links TRBV9 to TRBJ2-1. This CDR3 spans 13 amino acids. CDR1 and CDR2 from the germline V gene are SGDLS and YYNGEE. The CDR3 sequence is CASSVADYNEQFF.

V and J are TRBV5-6 and TRBJ2-7; the TCRdb call, TRBD1, lacks DNA for checking. Germline V CDR1 and CDR2: SGHDT, YYEEEE. This CDR3 is built from 14 residues. CDR3 region: CASSGSQGTYEQYF.